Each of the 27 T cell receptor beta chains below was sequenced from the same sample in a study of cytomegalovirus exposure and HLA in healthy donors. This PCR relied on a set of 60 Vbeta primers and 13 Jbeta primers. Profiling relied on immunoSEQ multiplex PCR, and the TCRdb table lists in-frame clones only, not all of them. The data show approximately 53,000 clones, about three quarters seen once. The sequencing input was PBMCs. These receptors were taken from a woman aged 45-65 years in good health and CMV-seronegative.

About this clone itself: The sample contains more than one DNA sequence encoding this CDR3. The CDR3 region has the DNA TGTGCCAGCAGCAGGACAGTCAATCAGCCCCAGCATTTT. Its translation is CASSRTVNQPQHF. The V call is TRBV7-2, the J call TRBJ1-5; D is possibly TRBD1 (6 bases). The CDR3 consists of 13 residues. Trimming shortened V by 5 bases and J by 3 bases, and 8 bases separated the two germline ends. CDR1 is SGHTA, CDR2 FQGNSA, per germline.

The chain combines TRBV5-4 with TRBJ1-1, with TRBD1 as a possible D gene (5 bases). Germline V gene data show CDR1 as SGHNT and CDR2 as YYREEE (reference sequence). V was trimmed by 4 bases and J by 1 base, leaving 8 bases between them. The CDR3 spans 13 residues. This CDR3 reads CASSIDRNTEAFF. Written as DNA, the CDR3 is TGTGCCAGCAGCATTGACAGGAACACTGAAGCTTTCTTT.

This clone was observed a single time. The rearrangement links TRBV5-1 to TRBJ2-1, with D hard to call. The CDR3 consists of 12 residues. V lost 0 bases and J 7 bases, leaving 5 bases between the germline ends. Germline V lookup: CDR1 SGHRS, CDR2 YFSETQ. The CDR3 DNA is TGCGCCAGCAGCTTGGGTGCGAATGAGCAGTTCTTC. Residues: CASSLGANEQFF.

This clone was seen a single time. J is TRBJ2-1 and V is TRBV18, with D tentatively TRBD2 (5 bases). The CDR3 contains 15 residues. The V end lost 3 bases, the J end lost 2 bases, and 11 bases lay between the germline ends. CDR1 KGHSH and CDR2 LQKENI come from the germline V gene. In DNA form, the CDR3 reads TGTGCCAGCTCACCCGCTAGCAGGCCCTACAATGAGCAGTTCTTC. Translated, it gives CASSPASRPYNEQFF.

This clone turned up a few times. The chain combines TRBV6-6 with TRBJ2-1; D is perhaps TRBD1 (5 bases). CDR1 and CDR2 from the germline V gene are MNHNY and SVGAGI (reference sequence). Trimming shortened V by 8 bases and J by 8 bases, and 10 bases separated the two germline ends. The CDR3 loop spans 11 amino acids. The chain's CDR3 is CASSNRYEQFF. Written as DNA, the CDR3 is TGTGCCAGCTCTAACAGGTATGAGCAGTTCTTC.

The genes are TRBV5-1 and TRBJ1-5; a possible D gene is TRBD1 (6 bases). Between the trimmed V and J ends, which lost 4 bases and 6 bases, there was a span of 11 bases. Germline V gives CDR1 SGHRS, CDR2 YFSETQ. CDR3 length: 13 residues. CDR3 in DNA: TGCGCCAGCAGCCAACAGGGTCCTCAGCCCCAGCATTTT. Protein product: CASSQQGPQPQHF. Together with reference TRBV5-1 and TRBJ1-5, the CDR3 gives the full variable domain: KAGVTQTPRYLIKTRGQQVTLSCSPISGHRSVSWYQQTPGQGLQFLFEYFSETQRNKGNFPGRFSGRQFSNSRSEMNVSTLELGDSALYLCASSQQGPQPQHFGDGTRLSIL.

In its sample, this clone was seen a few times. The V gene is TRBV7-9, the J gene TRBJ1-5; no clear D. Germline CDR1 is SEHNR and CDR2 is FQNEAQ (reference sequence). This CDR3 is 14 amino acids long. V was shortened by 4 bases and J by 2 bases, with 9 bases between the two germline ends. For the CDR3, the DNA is TGTGCCAGCAGCTCGGGAGCGCGCAATCAGCCCCAGCATTTT. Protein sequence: CASSSGARNQPQHF. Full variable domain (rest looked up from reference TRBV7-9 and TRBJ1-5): DTGVSQNPRHKITKRGQNVTFRCDPISEHNRLYWYRQTLGQGPEFLTYFQNEAQLEKSRLLSDRFSAERPKGSFSTLEIQRTEQGDSAMYLCASSSGARNQPQHFGDGTRLSIL.

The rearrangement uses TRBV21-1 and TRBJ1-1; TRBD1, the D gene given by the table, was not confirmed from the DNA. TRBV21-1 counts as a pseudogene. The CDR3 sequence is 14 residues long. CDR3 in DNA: TGTGCCAGCAGCAAAGGGGGCCAAGCCTATGAAGCTTTCTTT. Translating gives CASSKGGQAYEAFF.

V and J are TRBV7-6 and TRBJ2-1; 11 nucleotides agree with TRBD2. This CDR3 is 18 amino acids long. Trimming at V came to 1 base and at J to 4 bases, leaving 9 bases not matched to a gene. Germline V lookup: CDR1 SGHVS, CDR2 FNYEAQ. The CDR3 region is CASSLEGSGGAKYNEQFF. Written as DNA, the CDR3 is TGTGCCAGCAGCTTAGAAGGTAGCGGGGGGGCGAAATACAATGAGCAGTTCTTC. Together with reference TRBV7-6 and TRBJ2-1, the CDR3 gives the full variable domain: GAGVSQSPRYKVTKRGQDVALRCDPISGHVSLYWYRQALGQGPEFLTYFNYEAQQDKSGLPNDRFSAERPEGSISTLTIQRTEQRDSAMYRCASSLEGSGGAKYNEQFFGPGTRLTVL.

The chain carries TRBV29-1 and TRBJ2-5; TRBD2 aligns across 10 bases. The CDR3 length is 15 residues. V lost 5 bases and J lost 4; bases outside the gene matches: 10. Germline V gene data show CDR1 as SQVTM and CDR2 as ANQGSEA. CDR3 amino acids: CSVNQLAGGRETQYF. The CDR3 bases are TGCAGCGTTAACCAATTAGCGGGAGGACGAGAGACCCAGTACTTC.

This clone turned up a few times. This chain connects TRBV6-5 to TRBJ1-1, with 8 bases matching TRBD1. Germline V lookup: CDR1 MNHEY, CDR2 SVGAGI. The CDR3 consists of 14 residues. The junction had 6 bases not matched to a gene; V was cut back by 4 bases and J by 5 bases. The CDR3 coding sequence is TGTGCCAGCAGTTCTAGACAGGGGAGGACTGAAGCTTTCTTT. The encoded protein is CASSSRQGRTEAFF.

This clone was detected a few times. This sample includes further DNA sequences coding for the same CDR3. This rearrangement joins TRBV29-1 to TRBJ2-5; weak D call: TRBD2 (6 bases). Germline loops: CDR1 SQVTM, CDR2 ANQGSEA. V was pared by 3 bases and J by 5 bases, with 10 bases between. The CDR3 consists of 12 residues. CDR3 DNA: TGCAGCGTTGACCGGGGGAGGGAGACCCAGTACTTC. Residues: CSVDRGRETQYF.

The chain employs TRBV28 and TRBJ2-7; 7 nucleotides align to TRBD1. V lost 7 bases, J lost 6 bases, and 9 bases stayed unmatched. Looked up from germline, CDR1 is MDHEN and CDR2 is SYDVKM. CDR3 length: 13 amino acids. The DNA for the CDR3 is TGTGCCAGCACCCCCCGACAGGGTGGCGAGCAGTACTTC. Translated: CASTPRQGGEQYF.

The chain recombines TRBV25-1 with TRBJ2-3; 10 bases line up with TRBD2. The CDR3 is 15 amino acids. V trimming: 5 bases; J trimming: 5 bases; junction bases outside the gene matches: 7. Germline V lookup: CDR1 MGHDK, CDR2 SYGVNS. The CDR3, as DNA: TGTGCCAGCAGTAAACTAGCGGGACAAGTAGATACGCAGTATTTT. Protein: CASSKLAGQVDTQYF.

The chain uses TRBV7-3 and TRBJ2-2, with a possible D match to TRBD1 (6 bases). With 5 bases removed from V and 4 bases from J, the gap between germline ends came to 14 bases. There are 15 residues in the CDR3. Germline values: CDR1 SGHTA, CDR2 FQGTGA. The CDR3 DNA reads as TGTGCCAGCAGCACCGGGACAATGAGCACCGGGGAGCTGTTTTTT. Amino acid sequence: CASSTGTMSTGELFF. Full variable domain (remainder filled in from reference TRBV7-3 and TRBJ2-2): GAGVSQTPSNKVTEKGKYVELRCDPISGHTALYWYRQSLGQGPEFLIYFQGTGAADDSGLPNDRFFAVRPEGSVSTLKIQRTERGDSAVYLCASSTGTMSTGELFFGEGSRLTVL.

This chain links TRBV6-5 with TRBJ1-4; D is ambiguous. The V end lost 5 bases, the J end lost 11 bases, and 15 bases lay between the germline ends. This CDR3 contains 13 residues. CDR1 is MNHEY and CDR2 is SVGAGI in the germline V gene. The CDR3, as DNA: TGTGCCAGCAGTCCCTCTATTAACTCTAAACTGTTTTTT. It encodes CASSPSINSKLFF.

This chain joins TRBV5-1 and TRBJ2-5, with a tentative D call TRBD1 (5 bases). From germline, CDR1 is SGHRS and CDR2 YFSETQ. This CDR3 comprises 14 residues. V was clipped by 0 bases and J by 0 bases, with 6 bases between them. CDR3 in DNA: TGCGCCAGCAGCTTGGTCAGGGACCAAGAGACCCAGTACTTC. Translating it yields CASSLVRDQETQYF.

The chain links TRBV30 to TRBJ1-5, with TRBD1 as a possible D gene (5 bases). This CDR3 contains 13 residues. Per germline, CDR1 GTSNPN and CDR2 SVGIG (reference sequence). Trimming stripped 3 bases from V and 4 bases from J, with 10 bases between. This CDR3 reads CAWRGQPNQPQHF. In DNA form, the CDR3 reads TGTGCCTGGAGGGGGCAACCGAATCAGCCCCAGCATTTT.

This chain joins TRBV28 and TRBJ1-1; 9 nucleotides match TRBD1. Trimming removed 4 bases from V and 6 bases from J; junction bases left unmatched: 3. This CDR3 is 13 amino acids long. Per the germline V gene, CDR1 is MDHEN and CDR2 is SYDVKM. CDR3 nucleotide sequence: TGTGCCAGCAGTTGGGGACAGGGATCTGAAGCTTTCTTT. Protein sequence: CASSWGQGSEAFF.

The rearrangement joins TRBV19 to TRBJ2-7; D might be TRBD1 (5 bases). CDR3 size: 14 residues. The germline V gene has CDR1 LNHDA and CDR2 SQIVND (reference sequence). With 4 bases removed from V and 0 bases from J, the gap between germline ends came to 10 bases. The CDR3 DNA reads TGTGCCAGTAGTACCAGACAGAGCTCCTACGAGCAGTACTTC. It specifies CASSTRQSSYEQYF.

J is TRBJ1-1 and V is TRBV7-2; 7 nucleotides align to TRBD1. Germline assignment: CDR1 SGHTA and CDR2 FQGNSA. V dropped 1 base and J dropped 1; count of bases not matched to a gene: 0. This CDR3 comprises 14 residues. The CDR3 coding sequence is TGTGCCAGCAGCTTAGACAGGGGGAACACTGAAGCTTTCTTT. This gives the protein CASSLDRGNTEAFF.

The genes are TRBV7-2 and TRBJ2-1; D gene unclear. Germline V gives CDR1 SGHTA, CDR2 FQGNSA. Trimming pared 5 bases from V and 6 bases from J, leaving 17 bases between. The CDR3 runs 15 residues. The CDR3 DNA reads TGTGCCAGCAGCCGCCCAAGCTCGGTTTCCAATGAGCAGTTCTTC. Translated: CASSRPSSVSNEQFF.

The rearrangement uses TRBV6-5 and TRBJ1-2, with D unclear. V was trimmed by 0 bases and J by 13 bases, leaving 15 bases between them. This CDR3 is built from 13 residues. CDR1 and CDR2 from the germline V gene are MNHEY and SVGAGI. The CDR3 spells CASSYSNIQRSTF. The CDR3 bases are TGTGCCAGCAGTTACTCGAATATACAGCGGTCCACCTTC.

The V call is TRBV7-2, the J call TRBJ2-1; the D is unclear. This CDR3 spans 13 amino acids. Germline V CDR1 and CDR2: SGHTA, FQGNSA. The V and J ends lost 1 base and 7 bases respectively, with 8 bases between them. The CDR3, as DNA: TGTGCCAGCAGCTTAGGCCAGGAAAATGAGCAGTTCTTC. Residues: CASSLGQENEQFF.

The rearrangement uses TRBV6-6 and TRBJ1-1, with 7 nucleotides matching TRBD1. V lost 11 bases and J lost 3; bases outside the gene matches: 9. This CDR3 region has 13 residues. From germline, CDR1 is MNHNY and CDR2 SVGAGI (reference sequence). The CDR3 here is CACRTGLYTEAFF. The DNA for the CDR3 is TGTGCCTGCCGGACAGGTTTGTACACTGAAGCTTTCTTT.

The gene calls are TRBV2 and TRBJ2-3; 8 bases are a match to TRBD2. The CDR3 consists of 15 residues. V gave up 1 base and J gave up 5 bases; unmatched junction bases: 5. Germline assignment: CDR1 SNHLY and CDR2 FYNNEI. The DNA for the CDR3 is TGTGCCAGCAGTGAAGACGGGGGGGACGTAGATACGCAGTATTTT. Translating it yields CASSEDGGDVDTQYF.

The CDR3 DNA is TGTGCCAGCAGTAGGACAGGAAATACGCAGTATTTT. It translates to CASSRTGNTQYF. The chain uses TRBV6-1 and TRBJ2-3, with 7 bases matching TRBD1. The V gene's germline CDR1 is MNHNS and CDR2 SASEGT. The CDR3 spans 12 residues. V shed 5 bases, J shed 7 bases, and the junction held 3 bases outside the gene matches.